The subject of this entry is one T cell receptor beta chain. The target antigen is unknown. V trimming: 5 bases; J trimming: 3 bases; junction bases outside the gene matches: 12. Germline lookup yields CDR1 GTSNPN and CDR2 SVGIG (reference sequence). The CDR3 is 17 residues long. The source of the sample is a study of cytomegalovirus exposure and HLA in healthy donors. Study-wide points: V- and J-gene trimming of TCR beta was linked (in a later analysis) to a missense DCLRE1C variant. Roughly uniform depth of sequencing across donors was assumed in presence/absence analyses. Compared with the roughly 700-donor mean, an Asian-associated ancestry cluster reportedly had fewer N-insertions, according to a later analysis.

A multiplex PCR was run with 60 Vbeta primers and 13 Jbeta primers. Sequencing used immunoSEQ multiplex PCR; TCRdb keeps in-frame clones, though not all of them. The sample includes 200,000 to 300,000 clones, just under 85% of them seen just once. The specimen sequenced was PBMCs. J is TRBJ2-3 and V is TRBV30; 12 bases align to TRBD2. The sequence derives from a woman aged 40-49 years in good health and CMV-seropositive. The CDR3 nucleotides are TGTGCCTGGGGATCAAGTCGGACTAGCGGGACAACAGATACGCAGTATTTT. Translated: CAWGSSRTSGTTDTQYF.